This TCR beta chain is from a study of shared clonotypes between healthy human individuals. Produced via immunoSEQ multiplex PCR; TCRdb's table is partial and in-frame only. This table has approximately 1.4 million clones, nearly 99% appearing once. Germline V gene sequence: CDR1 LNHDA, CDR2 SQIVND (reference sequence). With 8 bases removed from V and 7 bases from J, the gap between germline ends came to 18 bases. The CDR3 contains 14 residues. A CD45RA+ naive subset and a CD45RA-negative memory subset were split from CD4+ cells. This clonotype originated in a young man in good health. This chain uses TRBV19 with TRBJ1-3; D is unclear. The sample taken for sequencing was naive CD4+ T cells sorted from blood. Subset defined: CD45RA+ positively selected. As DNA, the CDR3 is TGTGCCAGTGGTTTGAGACTTACTGAGAACACCATATATTTT. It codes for CASGLRLTENTIYF.